These T cell receptor beta chains were read from a single sample in a study of blood T cell repertoires in COVID-19. Here immunoSEQ multiplex PCR was the method, and the copy in TCRdb shows in-frame clones only, minus some. The sample gives approximately 160,000 clones, over 80% of which show up once; nearly 4.5% is in the top ten. The material sequenced was PBMCs or T cells enriched from blood (not recorded which). These receptors all stem from a woman aged 50 to 65 who had recovered from COVID-19. The CDR3 runs from the conserved cysteine through the conserved F or W.

J gene | V gene | CDR3 protein
TRBJ2-1 | TRBV7-9 | CASSHIGAGVGEQFF
TRBJ1-3 | TRBV6-5 | CASSKDRFSGNTIYF
TRBJ2-1 | TRBV6-5 | CASTYRGTGGDEQFF
TRBJ2-3 | TRBV6-5 | CASARPGQGTDTQYF
TRBJ1-6 | TRBV5-1 | CASSLAGRGYSPLHF
TRBJ2-4 | TRBV28 | CAIEPGQGGIQYF
TRBJ1-2 | TRBV5-1 | CASSPDTFYYGYTF
TRBJ2-1 | TRBV4-1 | CASSPPPASSNNEQFF
TRBJ1-1 | TRBV3-1/TRBV3-2 | CASSRDKYTEAFF
TRBJ2-2 | TRBV7-8 | CASSDRQGSNTGELFF
TRBJ1-3 | TRBV6-5 | CASSSTGGSAGNTIYF
TRBJ1-4 | TRBV7-9 | CASSPGGGTNEKLFF
TRBJ1-5 | TRBV28 | CASSLGGRSNQPQHF
TRBJ1-1 | TRBV7-8 | CASSSGTTNTEAFF
TRBJ1-1 | TRBV7-8 | CASSFQGGTEAFF
TRBJ1-1 | TRBV2 | CASSTGNTEAFF
TRBJ2-3 | TRBV3-1/TRBV3-2 | CASSERTSGGPDTQYF
TRBJ2-3 | TRBV24-1 | CATSALGAGKDTQYF
TRBJ2-1 | TRBV28 | CASSPYVDRGNEQFF
TRBJ1-1 | TRBV19 | CASRTGGRAFF
TRBJ1-1 | TRBV19 | CASSIQANTEAFF
TRBJ1-6 | TRBV29-1 | CSVAVTGDRNSPLHF
TRBJ1-1 | TRBV6-5 | CASSYGPTEAFF
TRBJ1-4 | TRBV6-5 | CASRPGATREKLFF
TRBJ2-2 | TRBV4-3 | CASSQDAKREAGELFF
TRBJ1-5 | TRBV12-5 | CASGPPVGRTNQPQHF